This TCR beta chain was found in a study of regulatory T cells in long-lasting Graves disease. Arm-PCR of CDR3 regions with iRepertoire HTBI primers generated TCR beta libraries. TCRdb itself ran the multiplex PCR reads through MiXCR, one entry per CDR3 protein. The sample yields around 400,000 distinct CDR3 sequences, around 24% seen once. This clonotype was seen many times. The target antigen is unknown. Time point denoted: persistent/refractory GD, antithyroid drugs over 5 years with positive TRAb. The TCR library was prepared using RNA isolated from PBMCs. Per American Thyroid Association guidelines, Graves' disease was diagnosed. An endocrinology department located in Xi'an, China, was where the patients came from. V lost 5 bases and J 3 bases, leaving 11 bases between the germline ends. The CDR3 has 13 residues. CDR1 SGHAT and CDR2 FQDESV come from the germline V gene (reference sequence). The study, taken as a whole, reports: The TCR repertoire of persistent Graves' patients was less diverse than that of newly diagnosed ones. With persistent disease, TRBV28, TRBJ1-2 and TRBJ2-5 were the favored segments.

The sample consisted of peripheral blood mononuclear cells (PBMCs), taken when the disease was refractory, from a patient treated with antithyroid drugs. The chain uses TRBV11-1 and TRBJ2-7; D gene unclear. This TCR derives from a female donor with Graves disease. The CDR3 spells CASSPRSRYEQYF. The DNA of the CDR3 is TGTGCCAGCAGCCCCCGGTCGCGCTACGAGCAGTACTTC.